A selection of T cell receptor beta chains follows, all from one sample in a study of blood T cell repertoires in COVID-19. Sequenced by immunoSEQ multiplex PCR; TCRdb stores in-frame clones only, minus some. The sample records 140,000 to 150,000 clones, roughly 84% being singletons. The specimen sequenced was PBMCs or T cells enriched from blood (not recorded which). These receptors were collected from a woman aged 45-59 years who had been exposed to COVID-19. The CDR3 runs from the conserved cysteine through the conserved F or W. D genes are given only for firm matches. Some rows have no size entry. The others give once, few or many, or a class for an expanded clone.

j_call | v_call | clone_size | d_call | cdr3_aa | cdr3_nt
TRBJ1-5 | TRBV7-2 | few | NA | CASSSPGQTQHF | TGTGCCAGCAGCTCCCCGGGACAAACCCAGCATTTT
TRBJ2-2 | TRBV5-1 | once | TRBD2 | CASSLVLAGANTGELFF | TGCGCCAGCAGCTTGGTACTAGCGGGGGCGAACACCGGGGAGCTGTTTTTT
TRBJ1-2 | TRBV7-9 | NA | TRBD1 | CASSLGTGVHGYTF | TGTGCCAGCAGCTTAGGGACAGGGGTGCATGGCTACACCTTC
TRBJ1-3 | TRBV24-1 | NA | NA | CATSDLPGKVAGNTIYF | TGTGCCACCAGTGATTTGCCCGGGAAGGTAGCCGGAAACACCATATATTTT
TRBJ2-3 | TRBV13 | NA | TRBD2 | CATRSAGGATDTQYF | TGTGCCACCCGGTCAGCGGGAGGGGCCACAGATACGCAGTATTTT
TRBJ1-2 | TRBV19 | NA | TRBD1 | CASSSPYRGGYGYTF | TGTGCCAGTAGTTCTCCCTACAGGGGCGGTTATGGCTACACCTTC
TRBJ2-7 | TRBV6-6 | NA | NA | CASSYCLGSDCEQYF | TGTGCCAGCAGTTACTGTCTCGGGTCGGACTGCGAGCAGTACTTC
TRBJ2-7 | TRBV19 | few | TRBD2 | CASSRSGTSGEIAYEQYF | TGTGCCAGTAGTCGTTCCGGGACTAGCGGAGAGATTGCCTACGAGCAGTACTTC
TRBJ1-2 | TRBV12-3/TRBV12-4 | few | NA | CASSFGAGYTF | TGTGCCAGCAGTTTTGGGGCAGGCTACACCTTC
TRBJ1-1 | TRBV21-1 | NA | NA | CASSRIRGRTEAFF | TGTGCCAGCAGCAGAATCAGGGGGCGTACTGAAGCTTTCTTT
TRBJ2-7 | TRBV5-1 | NA | NA | CASSPTGLSSYEQYF | TGCGCCAGCAGTCCAACGGGACTGAGCTCCTACGAGCAGTACTTC
TRBJ2-1 | TRBV7-8 | NA | TRBD2 | CASSSLAGSYNEQFF | TGTGCCAGCAGCTCACTAGCGGGATCCTACAATGAGCAGTTCTTC
TRBJ2-3 | TRBV9 | NA | TRBD2 | CASSVRLADTDTQYF | TGTGCCAGCAGCGTAAGGCTAGCGGACACAGATACGCAGTATTTT
TRBJ2-1 | TRBV11-3 | NA | NA | CASSLSLGGSYNEQFF | TGTGCCAGCAGCTTATCGTTGGGGGGCTCCTACAATGAGCAGTTCTTC
TRBJ1-5 | TRBV19 | NA | TRBD1 | CASRPTGGGQPQHF | TGTGCCAGTAGGCCGACAGGGGGCGGTCAGCCCCAGCATTTT
TRBJ1-1 | TRBV6-2/TRBV6-3 | once | TRBD1 | CASSPGPGQGMNTEAFF | TGTGCCAGCAGCCCGGGACCGGGACAGGGTATGAACACTGAAGCTTTCTTT